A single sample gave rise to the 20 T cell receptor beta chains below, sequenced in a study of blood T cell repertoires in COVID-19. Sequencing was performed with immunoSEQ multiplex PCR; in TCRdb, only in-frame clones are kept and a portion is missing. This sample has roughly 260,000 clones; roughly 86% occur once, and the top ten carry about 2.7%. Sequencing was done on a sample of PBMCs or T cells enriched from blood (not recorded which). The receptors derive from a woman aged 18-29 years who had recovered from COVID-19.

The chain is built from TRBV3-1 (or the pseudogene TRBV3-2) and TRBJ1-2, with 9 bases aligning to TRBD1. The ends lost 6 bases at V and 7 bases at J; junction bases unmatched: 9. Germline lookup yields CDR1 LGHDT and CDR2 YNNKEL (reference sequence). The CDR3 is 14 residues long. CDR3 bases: TGTGCCAGCAGAGCTTATGACAGGGGGGGTGGCTACACCTTC. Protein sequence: CASRAYDRGGGYTF.

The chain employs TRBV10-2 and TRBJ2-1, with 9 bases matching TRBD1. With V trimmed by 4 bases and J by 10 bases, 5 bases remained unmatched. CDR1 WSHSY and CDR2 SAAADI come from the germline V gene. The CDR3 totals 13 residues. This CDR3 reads CASSVGQGGEQFF. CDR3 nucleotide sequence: TGCGCCAGCAGTGTGGGACAGGGCGGGGAGCAGTTCTTC.

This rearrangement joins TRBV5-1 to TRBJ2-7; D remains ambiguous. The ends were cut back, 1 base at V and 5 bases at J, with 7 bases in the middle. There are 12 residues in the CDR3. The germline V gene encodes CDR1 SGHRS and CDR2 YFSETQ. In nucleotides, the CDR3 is TGCGCCAGCAGCTTGCCAACTGACGAGCAGTACTTC. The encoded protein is CASSLPTDEQYF.

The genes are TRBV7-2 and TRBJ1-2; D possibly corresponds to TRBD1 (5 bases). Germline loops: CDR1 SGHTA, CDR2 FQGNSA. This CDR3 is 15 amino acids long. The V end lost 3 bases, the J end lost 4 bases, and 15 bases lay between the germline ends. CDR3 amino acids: CASSFQGLDGYGYTF. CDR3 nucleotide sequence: TGTGCCAGCAGCTTCCAGGGCCTGGACGGCTATGGCTACACCTTC.

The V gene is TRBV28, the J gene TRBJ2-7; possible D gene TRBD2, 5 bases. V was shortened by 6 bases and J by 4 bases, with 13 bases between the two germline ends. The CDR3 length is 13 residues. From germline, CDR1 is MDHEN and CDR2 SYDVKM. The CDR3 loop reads CASRNTPGYEQYF. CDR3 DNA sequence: TGTGCCAGCAGAAATACTCCGGGGTACGAGCAGTACTTC.

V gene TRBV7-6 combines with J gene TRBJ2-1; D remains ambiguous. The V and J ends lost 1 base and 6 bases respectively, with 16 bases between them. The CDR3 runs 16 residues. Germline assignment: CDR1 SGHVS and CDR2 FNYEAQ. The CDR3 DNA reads TGTGCCAGCAGCTTAGTTTTTCTGGGTTCGGGCAATGAGCAGTTCTTC. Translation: CASSLVFLGSGNEQFF.

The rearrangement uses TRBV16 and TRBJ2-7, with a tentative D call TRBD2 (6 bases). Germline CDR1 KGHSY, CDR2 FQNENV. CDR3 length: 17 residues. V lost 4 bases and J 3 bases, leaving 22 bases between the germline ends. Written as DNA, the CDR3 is TGTGCCAGCAGCCGCTTAGAGCCGGGACTTAAGTACTACGAGCAGTACTTC. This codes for CASSRLEPGLKYYEQYF.

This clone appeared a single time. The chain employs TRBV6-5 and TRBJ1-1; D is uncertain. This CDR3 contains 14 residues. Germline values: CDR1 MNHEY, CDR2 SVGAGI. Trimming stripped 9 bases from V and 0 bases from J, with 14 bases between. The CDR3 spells CASMLSAMNTEAFF. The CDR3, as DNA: TGTGCCAGTATGCTAAGCGCGATGAACACTGAAGCTTTCTTT.

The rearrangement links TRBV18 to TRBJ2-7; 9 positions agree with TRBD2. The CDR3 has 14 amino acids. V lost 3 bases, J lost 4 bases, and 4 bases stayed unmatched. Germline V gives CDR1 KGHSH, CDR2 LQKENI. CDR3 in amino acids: CASSPSGGMYEQYF. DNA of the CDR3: TGTGCCAGCTCACCGAGCGGGGGGATGTACGAGCAGTACTTC.

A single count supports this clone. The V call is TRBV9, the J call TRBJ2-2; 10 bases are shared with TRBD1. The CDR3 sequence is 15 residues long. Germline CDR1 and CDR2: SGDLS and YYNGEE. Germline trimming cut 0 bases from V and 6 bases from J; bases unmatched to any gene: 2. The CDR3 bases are TGTGCCAGCAGCGTAGGACAGGGGGCGGCCGGGGAGCTGTTTTTT. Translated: CASSVGQGAAGELFF.

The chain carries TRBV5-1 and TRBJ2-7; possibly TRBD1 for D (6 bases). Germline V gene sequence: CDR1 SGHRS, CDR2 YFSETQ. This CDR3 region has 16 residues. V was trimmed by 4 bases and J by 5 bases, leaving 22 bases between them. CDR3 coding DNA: TGCGCCAGCAGCACGGCCGTCAGACAGGCCCCCGACGAGCAGTACTTC. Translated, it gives CASSTAVRQAPDEQYF. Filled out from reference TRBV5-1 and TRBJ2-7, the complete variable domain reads KAGVTQTPRYLIKTRGQQVTLSCSPISGHRSVSWYQQTPGQGLQFLFEYFSETQRNKGNFPGRFSGRQFSNSRSEMNVSTLELGDSALYLCASSTAVRQAPDEQYFGPGTRLTVT.

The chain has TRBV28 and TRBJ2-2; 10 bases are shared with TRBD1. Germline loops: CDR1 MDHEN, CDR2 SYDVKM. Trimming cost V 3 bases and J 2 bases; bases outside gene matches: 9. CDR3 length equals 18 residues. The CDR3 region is CASSFYLWTGGNTGELFF. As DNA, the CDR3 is TGTGCCAGCAGTTTTTATCTTTGGACAGGGGGAAACACCGGGGAGCTGTTTTTT.

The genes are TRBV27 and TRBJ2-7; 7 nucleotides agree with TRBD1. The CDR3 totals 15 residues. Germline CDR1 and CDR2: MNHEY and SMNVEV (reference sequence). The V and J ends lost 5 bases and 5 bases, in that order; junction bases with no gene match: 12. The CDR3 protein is CASSPRDSILHEQYF. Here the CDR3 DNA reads TGTGCCAGCAGTCCGAGGGACAGTATACTCCACGAGCAGTACTTC.

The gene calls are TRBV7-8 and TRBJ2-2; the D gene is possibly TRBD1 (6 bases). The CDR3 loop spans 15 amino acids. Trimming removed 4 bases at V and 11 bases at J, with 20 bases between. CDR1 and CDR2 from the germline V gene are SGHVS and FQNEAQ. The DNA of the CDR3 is TGTGCCAGCAGCTCACGCCGGGACACCCAGGAAGAGCTGTTTTTT. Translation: CASSSRRDTQEELFF.

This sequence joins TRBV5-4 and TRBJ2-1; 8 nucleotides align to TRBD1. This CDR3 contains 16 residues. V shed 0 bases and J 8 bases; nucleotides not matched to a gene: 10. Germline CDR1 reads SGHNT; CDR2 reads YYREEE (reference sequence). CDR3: CASSLVGTGPSDEQFF. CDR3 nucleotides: TGTGCCAGCAGCTTGGTTGGGACAGGCCCTTCGGATGAGCAGTTCTTC. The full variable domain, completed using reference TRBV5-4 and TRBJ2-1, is ETGVTQSPTHLIKTRGQQVTLRCSSQSGHNTVSWYQQALGQGPQFIFQYYREEENGRGNFPPRFSGLQFPNYSSELNVNALELDDSALYLCASSLVGTGPSDEQFFGPGTRLTVL.

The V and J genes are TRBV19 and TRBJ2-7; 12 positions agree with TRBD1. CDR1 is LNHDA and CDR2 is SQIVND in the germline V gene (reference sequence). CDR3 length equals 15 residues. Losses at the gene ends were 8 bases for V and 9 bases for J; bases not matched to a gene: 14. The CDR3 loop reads CASLKERDRGQGQYF. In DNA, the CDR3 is TGTGCCAGTCTCAAGGAGAGGGACAGGGGGCAGGGGCAGTACTTC.

The chain's CDR3 is CASRLGGTGVSPFEKLFF. DNA of the CDR3: TGTGCCAGCAGGCTTGGTGGGACAGGGGTTTCCCCCTTTGAAAAACTGTTTTTT. This chain joins TRBV28 and TRBJ1-4, with TRBD1 matching over 10 bases. The CDR3 is made up of 18 amino acids. With V trimmed by 6 bases and J by 7 bases, 17 bases remained unmatched. Looked up from germline, CDR1 is MDHEN and CDR2 is SYDVKM.

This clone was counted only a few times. As DNA, the CDR3 is TGTGCCAGCAGCTTGGACAGCCTAAATACGCAGTATTTT. It translates to CASSLDSLNTQYF. The chain links TRBV7-9 to TRBJ2-3, with D possibly matching TRBD1 (6 bases). The CDR3 sequence is 13 residues long. Per germline, CDR1 SEHNR and CDR2 FQNEAQ (reference sequence). V was cut by 3 bases and J by 7 bases, with 11 bases left in between.

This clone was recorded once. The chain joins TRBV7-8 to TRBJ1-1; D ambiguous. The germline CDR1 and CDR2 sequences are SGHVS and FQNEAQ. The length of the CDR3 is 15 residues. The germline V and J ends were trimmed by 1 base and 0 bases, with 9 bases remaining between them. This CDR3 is CASSLEHGVNTEAFF. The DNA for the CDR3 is TGTGCCAGCAGCTTAGAACATGGAGTGAACACTGAAGCTTTCTTT.

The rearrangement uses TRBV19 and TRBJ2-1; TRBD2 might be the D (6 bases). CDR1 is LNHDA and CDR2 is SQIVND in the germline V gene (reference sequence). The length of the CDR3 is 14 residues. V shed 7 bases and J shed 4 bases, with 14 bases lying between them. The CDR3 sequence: CASKGGDDYNEQFF. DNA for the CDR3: TGTGCCAGTAAGGGCGGGGACGATTACAATGAGCAGTTCTTC.